The source of this T cell receptor (beta chain) is a study of T cell responses to AZD1222 COVID-19 vaccine. Findings and limits, study-wide: All repertoire sampling was performed exclusively after the peak T cell response.

Details on this clone: Its antigen remains unknown.

V dropped 6 bases and J dropped 5 bases, with 20 bases sitting between them. Germline loops: CDR1 LGHDT, CDR2 YNNKEL (reference sequence). The CDR3 is 17 amino acids. Sequencing used immunoSEQ multiplex PCR; TCRdb keeps in-frame clones, though not all of them. The sample carries over 100,000 clones, approximately 90% recorded once. This sequence joins TRBV3-1 (or the pseudogene TRBV3-2) and TRBJ1-6; TRBD1 is a possible D gene (6 bases). The specimen was peripheral blood, collected on day 0 of AZD1222 vaccination. The TCR was taken from an adult in good health. The CDR3 here is CASSLRRGATDNSPLHF. CDR3 sequence (DNA): TGTGCCAGCAGTCTACGCAGGGGCGCTACGGATAATTCACCCCTCCACTTT.